This T cell receptor beta chain was captured in a study of identical twins. Overall study findings and caveats: Models underestimated out-of-frame TCR alpha sharing in monozygotic twins.

The CDR3 has 14 amino acids. The V gene lost 0 bases and the J gene lost 0 bases, with 4 bases spanning the gap. CDR1 is SGDLS, CDR2 YYNGEE, per germline. This clonotype was seen ten or more times. Its antigen remains unknown. Healthy Caucasians, and only they, were the donors. A universal primer site arose from template switching, and cDNA bore unique molecular identifiers. From the 5' RACE reads, TCRdb called clonotypes with MiXCR, one entry per CDR3 protein. The sample comprises about 220,000 distinct CDR3 sequences, about 7.5% of which are singletons, and 5.4% rests with the top ten. The same specimen was also included in a second study, on yellow fever vaccine responses in identical twins.

The source of this sequence is a woman in her late teens or twenties in good health. The sample was CD8+ T cells sorted from blood. The genes are TRBV9 and TRBJ2-1, with D uncertain. In nucleotides, the CDR3 is TGTGCCAGCAGCGTAGAGAGCTCCTACAATGAGCAGTTCTTC. Its translation: CASSVESSYNEQFF. Complete variable domain (other parts from reference TRBV9 and TRBJ2-1): DSGVTQTPKHLITATGQRVTLRCSPRSGDLSVYWYQQSLDQGLQFLIQYYNGEERAKGNILERFSAQQFPDLHSELNLSSLELGDSALYFCASSVESSYNEQFFGPGTRLTVL.